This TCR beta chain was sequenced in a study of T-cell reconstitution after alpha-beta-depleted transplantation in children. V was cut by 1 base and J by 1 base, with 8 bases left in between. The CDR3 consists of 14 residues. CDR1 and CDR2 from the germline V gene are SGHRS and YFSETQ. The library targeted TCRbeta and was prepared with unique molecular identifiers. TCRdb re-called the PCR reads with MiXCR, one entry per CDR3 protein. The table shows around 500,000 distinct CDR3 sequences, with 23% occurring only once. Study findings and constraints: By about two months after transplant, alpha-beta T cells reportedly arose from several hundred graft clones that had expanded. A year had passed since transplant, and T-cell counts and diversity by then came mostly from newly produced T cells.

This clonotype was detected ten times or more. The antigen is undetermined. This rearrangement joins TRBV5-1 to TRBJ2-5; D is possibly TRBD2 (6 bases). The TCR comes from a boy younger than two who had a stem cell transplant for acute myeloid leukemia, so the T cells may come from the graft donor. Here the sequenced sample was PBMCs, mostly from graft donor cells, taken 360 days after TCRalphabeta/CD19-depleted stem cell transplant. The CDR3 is CASSLRGIQETQYF. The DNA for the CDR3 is TGCGCCAGCAGCTTGCGGGGGATCCAAGAGACCCAGTACTTC.